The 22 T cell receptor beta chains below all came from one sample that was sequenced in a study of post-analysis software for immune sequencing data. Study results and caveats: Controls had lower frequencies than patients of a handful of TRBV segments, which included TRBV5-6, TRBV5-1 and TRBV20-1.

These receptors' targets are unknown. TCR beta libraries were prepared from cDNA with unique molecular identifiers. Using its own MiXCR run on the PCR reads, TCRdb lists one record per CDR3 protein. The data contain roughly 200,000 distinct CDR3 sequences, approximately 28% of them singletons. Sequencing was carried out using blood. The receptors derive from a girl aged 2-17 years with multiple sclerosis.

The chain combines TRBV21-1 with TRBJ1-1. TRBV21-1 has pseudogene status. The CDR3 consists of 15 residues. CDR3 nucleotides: TGTGCCAGCAGCAAAGCGGGTGACACTAACACTGAAGCTTTCTTT. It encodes CASSKAGDTNTEAFF.

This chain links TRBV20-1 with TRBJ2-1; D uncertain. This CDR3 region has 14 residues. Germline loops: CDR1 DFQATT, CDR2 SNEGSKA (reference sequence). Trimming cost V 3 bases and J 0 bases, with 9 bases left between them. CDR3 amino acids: CSARGPSSYNEQFF. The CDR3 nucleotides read TGCAGTGCTAGGGGCCCGAGCTCCTACAATGAGCAGTTCTTC.

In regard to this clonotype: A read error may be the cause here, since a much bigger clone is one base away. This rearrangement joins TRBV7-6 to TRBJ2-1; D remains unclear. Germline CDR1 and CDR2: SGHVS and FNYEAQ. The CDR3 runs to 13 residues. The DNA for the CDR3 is TGTGCCAGCAGCGTACGCTCCTACAATGAGCGGTTCTTC. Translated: CASSVRSYNERFF.

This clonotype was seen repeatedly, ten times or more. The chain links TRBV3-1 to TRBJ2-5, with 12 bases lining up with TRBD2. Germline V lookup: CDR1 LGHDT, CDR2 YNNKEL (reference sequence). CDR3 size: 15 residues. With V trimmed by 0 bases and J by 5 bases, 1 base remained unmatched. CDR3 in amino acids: CASSQEGTSGETQYF. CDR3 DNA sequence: TGTGCCAGCAGCCAAGAAGGGACTAGCGGGGAGACCCAGTACTTC.

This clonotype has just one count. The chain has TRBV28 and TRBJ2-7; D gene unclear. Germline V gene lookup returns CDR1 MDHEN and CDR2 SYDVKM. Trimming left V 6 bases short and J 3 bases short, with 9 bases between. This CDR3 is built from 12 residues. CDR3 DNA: TGTGCCAGCAGCACAGAGTTCTACGAGCAGTACTTC. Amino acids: CASSTEFYEQYF. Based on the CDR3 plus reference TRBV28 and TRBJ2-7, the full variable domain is DVKVTQSSRYLVKRTGEKVFLECVQDMDHENMFWYRQDPGLGLRLIYFSYDVKMKEKGDIPEGYSVSREKKERFSLILESASTNQTSMYLCASSTEFYEQYFGPGTRLTVT.

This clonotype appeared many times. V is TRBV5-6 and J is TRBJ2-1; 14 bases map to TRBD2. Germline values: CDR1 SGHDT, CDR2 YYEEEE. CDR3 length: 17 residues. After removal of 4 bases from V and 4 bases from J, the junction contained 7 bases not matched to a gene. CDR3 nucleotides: TGTGCCAGCAGCCTCCGACTAGCGGGAGGGCCGTACAATGAGCAGTTCTTC. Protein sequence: CASSLRLAGGPYNEQFF.

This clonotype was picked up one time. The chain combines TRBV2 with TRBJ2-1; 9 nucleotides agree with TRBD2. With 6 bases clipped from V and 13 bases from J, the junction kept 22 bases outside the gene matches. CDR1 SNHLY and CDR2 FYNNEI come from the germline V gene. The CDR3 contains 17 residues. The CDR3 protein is CASSTTVTGLAGETQFF. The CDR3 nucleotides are TGTGCCAGCAGCACCACCGTTACGGGACTAGCAGGGGAGACCCAGTTCTTC.

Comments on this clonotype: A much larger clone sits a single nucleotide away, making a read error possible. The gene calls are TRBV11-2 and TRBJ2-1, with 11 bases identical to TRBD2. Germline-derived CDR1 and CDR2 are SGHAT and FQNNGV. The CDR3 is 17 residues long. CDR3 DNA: TGTGCCAGCAGCTTAACCACGCTAGCGGGGGGATACAATAAGCAGTTCTTC. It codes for CASSLTTLAGGYNKQFF.

DNA of the CDR3: TGTGCCAGCAGTCCCTACTACGGGTATGGCTACACCTTC. Translation: CASSPYYGYGYTF. The V and J genes are TRBV12-3 or TRBV12-4 and TRBJ1-2; no definite D call. This CDR3 contains 13 residues. Trimming removed 5 bases from V and 5 bases from J, with 12 bases in between.

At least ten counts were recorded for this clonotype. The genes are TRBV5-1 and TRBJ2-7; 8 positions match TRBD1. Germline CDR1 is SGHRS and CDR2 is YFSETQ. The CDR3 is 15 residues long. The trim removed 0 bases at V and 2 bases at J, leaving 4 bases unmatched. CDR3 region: CASSLGGQVAYEQYF. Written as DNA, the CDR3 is TGCGCCAGCAGCTTGGGGGGACAGGTAGCCTACGAGCAGTACTTC.

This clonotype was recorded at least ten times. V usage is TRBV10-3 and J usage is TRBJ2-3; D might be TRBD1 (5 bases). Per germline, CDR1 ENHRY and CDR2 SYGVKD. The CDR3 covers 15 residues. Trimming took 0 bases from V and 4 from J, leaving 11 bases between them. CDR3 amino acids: CAISESRQGPDTQYF. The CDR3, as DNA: TGTGCCATCAGTGAGTCTCGGCAGGGCCCAGATACGCAGTATTTT.

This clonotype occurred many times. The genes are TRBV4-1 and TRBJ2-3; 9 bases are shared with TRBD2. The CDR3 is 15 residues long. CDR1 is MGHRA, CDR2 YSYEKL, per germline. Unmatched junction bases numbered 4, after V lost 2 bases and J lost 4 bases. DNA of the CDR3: TGCGCCAGCAGCCAACCCGGGACTAGCTCAGATACGCAGTATTTT. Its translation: CASSQPGTSSDTQYF.

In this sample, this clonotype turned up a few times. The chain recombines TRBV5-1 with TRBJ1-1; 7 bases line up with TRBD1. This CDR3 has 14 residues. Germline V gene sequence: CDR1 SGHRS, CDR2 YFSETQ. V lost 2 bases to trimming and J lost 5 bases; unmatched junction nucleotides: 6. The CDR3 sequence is CASSFGTVRTEAFF. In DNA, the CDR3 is TGCGCCAGCAGCTTCGGGACAGTGAGAACTGAAGCTTTCTTT.

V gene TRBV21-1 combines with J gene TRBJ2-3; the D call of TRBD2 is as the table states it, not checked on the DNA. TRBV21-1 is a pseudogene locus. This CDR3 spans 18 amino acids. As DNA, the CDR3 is TGTGCCAGCAGCAAAGCGCCCTGGGTAGCGGATAGCACAGATACGCAGTATTTT. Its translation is CASSKAPWVADSTDTQYF.

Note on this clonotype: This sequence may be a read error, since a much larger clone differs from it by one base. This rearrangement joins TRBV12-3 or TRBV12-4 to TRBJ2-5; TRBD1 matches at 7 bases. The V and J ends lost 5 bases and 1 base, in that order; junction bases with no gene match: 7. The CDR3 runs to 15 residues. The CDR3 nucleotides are TGTGCCAGCAGTCTTTCGGGACAGTCCCAAGAGACCCAGTACTTC. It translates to CASSLSGQSQETQYF.

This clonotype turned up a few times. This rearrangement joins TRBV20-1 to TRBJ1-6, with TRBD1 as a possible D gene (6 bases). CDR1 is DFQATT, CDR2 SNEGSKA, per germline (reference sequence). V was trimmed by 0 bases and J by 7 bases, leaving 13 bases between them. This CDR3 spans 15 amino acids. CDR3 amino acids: CSAREGGFGNSPLHF. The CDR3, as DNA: TGCAGTGCTAGAGAAGGGGGTTTCGGGAATTCACCCCTCCACTTT.

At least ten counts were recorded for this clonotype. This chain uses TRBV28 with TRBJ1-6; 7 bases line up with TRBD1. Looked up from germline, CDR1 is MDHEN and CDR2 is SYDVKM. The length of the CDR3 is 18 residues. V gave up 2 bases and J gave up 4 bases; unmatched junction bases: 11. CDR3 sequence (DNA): TGTGCCAGCAGTTTACTACCTGGACAGGAGACATATAATTCACCCCTCCACTTT. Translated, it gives CASSLLPGQETYNSPLHF.

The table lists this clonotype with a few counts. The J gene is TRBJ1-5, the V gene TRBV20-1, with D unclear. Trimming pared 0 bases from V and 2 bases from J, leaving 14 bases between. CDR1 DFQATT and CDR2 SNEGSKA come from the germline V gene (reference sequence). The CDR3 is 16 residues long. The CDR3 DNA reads TGCAGTGCTAGAGACCCCCGAAAGGGAGGCAATCAGCCCCAGCATTTT. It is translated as CSARDPRKGGNQPQHF.

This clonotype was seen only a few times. CDR3 region: CAISEAGGRNTEAFF. The CDR3 coding sequence is TGTGCCATCAGTGAGGCAGGGGGCAGAAACACTGAAGCTTTCTTT. The chain couples TRBV10-3 to TRBJ1-1; TRBD1 aligns across 8 bases. The length of the CDR3 is 15 residues. Germline CDR1 ENHRY, CDR2 SYGVKD. The V segment lost 2 bases and the J segment 2 bases; nucleotides outside the gene matches: 4.

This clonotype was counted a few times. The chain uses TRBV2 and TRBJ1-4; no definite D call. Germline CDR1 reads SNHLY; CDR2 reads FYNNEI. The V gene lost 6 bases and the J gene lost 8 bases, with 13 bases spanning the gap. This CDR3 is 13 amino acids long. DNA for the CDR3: TGTGCCAGCAGGCGACAAAAGAGGGAAAAACTGTTTTTT. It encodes CASRRQKREKLFF. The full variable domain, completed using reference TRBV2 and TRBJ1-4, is EPEVTQTPSHQVTQMGQEVILRCVPISNHLYFYWYRQILGQKVEFLVSFYNNEISEKSEIFDDQFSVERPDGSNFTLKIRSTKLEDSAMYFCASRRQKREKLFFGSGTQLSVL.

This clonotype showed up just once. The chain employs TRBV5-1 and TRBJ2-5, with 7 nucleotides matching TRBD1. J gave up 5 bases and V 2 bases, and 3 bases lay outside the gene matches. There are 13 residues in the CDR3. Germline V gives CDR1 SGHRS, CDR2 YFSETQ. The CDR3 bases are TGCGCCAGCAGCTTAGGGGGCTGGGAGACCCAGTACTTC. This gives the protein CASSLGGWETQYF. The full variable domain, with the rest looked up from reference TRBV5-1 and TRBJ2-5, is KAGVTQTPRYLIKTRGQQVTLSCSPISGHRSVSWYQQTPGQGLQFLFEYFSETQRNKGNFPGRFSGRQFSNSRSEMNVSTLELGDSALYLCASSLGGWETQYFGPGTRLLVL.

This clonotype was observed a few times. The CDR3 here is CSVGTGASGNTIYF. The CDR3 region has the DNA TGCAGCGTTGGAACAGGGGCGTCCGGAAACACCATATATTTT. V usage is TRBV29-1 and J usage is TRBJ1-3, with TRBD1 identical over 7 bases. V dropped 4 bases and J dropped 4; count of bases not matched to a gene: 7. Germline CDR1 is SQVTM and CDR2 is ANQGSEA. This CDR3 contains 14 residues.